Presented here are 26 T cell receptor beta chains from one specimen sequenced in a study of blood T cell repertoires in COVID-19. Assay: immunoSEQ multiplex PCR; the TCRdb copy retains only in-frame clones and omits some. The table lists 100,000 to 150,000 clones, approximately 74% of them singletons. Material for sequencing was peripheral blood. These receptors all stem from a man in his sixties with acute or convalescent COVID-19.

The chain couples TRBV5-1 to TRBJ2-2; no definite D call. Germline CDR1 and CDR2: SGHRS and YFSETQ. V gave up 1 base and J gave up 7 bases, with 11 bases separating them. The CDR3 extends over 14 amino acids. CDR3 nucleotide sequence: TGCGCCAGCAGCTTGCTCCGAAGTAGCGGGGAGCTGTTTTTT. This sequence encodes CASSLLRSSGELFF.

The CDR3 spells CASSLYGTGAYEQYF. The CDR3, as DNA: TGTGCCAGCAGCCTTTACGGGACAGGGGCCTACGAGCAGTACTTC. V gene TRBV3-1 (or the pseudogene TRBV3-2) combines with J gene TRBJ2-7, with 10 positions matching TRBD1. Trimming removed 4 bases from V and 2 bases from J; junction bases left unmatched: 5. CDR3 length equals 15 residues. CDR1 and CDR2 from the germline V gene are LGHDT and YNNKEL (reference sequence).

This clone was seen more than once but under ten times. The chain is built from TRBV28 and TRBJ2-1, with TRBD2 as a possible D gene (6 bases). This CDR3 is 15 amino acids long. V was trimmed by 2 bases and J by 6 bases, leaving 14 bases between them. Germline-derived CDR1 and CDR2 are MDHEN and SYDVKM. The CDR3 here is CASSLVSGGLNEQFF. As DNA, the CDR3 is TGTGCCAGCAGTTTAGTTAGCGGAGGGCTCAATGAGCAGTTCTTC.

V usage is TRBV7-9 and J usage is TRBJ2-7; D might be TRBD2 (5 bases). Germline-derived CDR1 and CDR2 are SEHNR and FQNEAQ (reference sequence). The CDR3 extends over 14 amino acids. V lost 6 bases, J lost 2 bases, and 14 bases lay in between. The CDR3 is CASSFKLGPYEQYF. The CDR3 nucleotides are TGTGCCAGCAGTTTCAAACTAGGCCCCTACGAGCAGTACTTC.

The J gene is TRBJ2-7, the V gene TRBV19, with a possible D match to TRBD2 (6 bases). The CDR3 loop spans 12 amino acids. The V end was cut by 5 bases, the J end by 5 bases, with 10 bases between. Germline CDR1 is LNHDA and CDR2 is SQIVND (reference sequence). The CDR3 nucleotides read TGTGCCAGTAGTTCGAGACTAGACGAGCAGTACTTC. Protein product: CASSSRLDEQYF.

This clone was counted only a few times. This sequence joins TRBV2 and TRBJ2-1; D is perhaps TRBD2 (6 bases). The CDR3 totals 13 residues. V was trimmed by 6 bases and J by 3 bases, leaving 9 bases between them. The V gene's germline CDR1 is SNHLY and CDR2 FYNNEI. CDR3 protein: CASRGGFYNEQFF. CDR3 nucleotides: TGTGCCAGCAGAGGAGGGTTCTACAATGAGCAGTTCTTC.

The chain joins TRBV7-3 to TRBJ2-1; TRBD1 aligns across 10 bases. The germline CDR1 and CDR2 sequences are SGHTA and FQGTGA. The trim removed 2 bases at V and 9 bases at J, leaving 10 bases unmatched. This CDR3 contains 16 residues. The CDR3 loop is CASSLGTGTGVVEQFF. The CDR3 region has the DNA TGTGCCAGCAGCTTAGGGACCGGGACAGGGGTAGTTGAGCAGTTCTTC. The full variable domain, its missing parts supplied by reference TRBV7-3 and TRBJ2-1, is GAGVSQTPSNKVTEKGKYVELRCDPISGHTALYWYRQSLGQGPEFLIYFQGTGAADDSGLPNDRFFAVRPEGSVSTLKIQRTERGDSAVYLCASSLGTGTGVVEQFFGPGTRLTVL.

V is TRBV30 and J is TRBJ2-6, with 8 bases aligning to TRBD1. V lost 8 bases, J lost 0 bases, and 3 bases stayed unmatched. CDR1 and CDR2 from the germline V gene are GTSNPN and SVGIG (reference sequence). CDR3 length equals 14 residues. The CDR3, as DNA: TGTGCCGGGACAGGAAGCTCTGGGGCCAACGTCCTGACTTTC. Translated: CAGTGSSGANVLTF.

The chain uses TRBV5-6 and TRBJ2-7, with D uncertain. Germline CDR1 is SGHDT and CDR2 is YYEEEE. With 2 bases removed from V and 3 bases from J, the gap between germline ends came to 15 bases. The CDR3 covers 15 residues. As DNA, the CDR3 is TGTGCCAGCAGCTTACCGGCGCCAGGCCACTACGAGCAGTACTTC. The encoded protein is CASSLPAPGHYEQYF.

The table lists this clone with a few counts. The chain couples TRBV7-9 to TRBJ1-3; unclear D gene. The germline V and J ends were trimmed by 2 bases and 1 base, with 6 bases remaining between them. The germline V gene has CDR1 SEHNR and CDR2 FQNEAQ (reference sequence). This CDR3 comprises 14 residues. As DNA, the CDR3 is TGTGCCAGCAGCTTAAGCGGGTCTGGAAACACCATATATTTT. Encoded protein: CASSLSGSGNTIYF.

The V call is TRBV24-1, the J call TRBJ1-2; TRBD1 might be the D (5 bases). CDR3 size: 14 residues. The V and J ends lost 5 bases and 8 bases respectively, with 17 bases between them. Germline V CDR1 and CDR2: KGHDR, SFDVKD. The CDR3 here is CATSAGVSRWGYTF. The DNA of the CDR3 is TGTGCCACCAGTGCGGGGGTTTCCAGATGGGGCTACACCTTC.

This rearrangement joins TRBV6-5 to TRBJ1-1, with 9 positions matching TRBD1. This CDR3 has 13 residues. From germline, CDR1 is MNHEY and CDR2 SVGAGI. V lost 7 bases, J lost 7 bases, and 7 bases stayed unmatched. CDR3 sequence: CASNNRGRGEAFF. The CDR3, as DNA: TGTGCCAGCAACAACAGGGGGCGCGGTGAAGCTTTCTTT.

The chain joins TRBV24-1 to TRBJ2-2, with D perhaps TRBD2 (5 bases). The V gene's germline CDR1 is KGHDR and CDR2 SFDVKD. Trimming cost V 6 bases and J 7 bases, with 11 bases left between them. CDR3 length: 13 residues. The CDR3 region is CATSFDTSGELFF. CDR3 bases: TGTGCCACCAGTTTTGACACTAGCGGGGAGCTGTTTTTT.

The V gene is TRBV6-6, the J gene TRBJ2-3; D might be TRBD1 (6 bases). Germline V gene sequence: CDR1 MNHNY, CDR2 SVGAGI (reference sequence). The CDR3 contains 16 residues. The V end was cut by 0 bases, the J end by 4 bases, with 14 bases between. CDR3 sequence reads: CASSYSTGTPADTQYF. DNA of the CDR3: TGTGCCAGCAGTTACTCAACAGGGACCCCCGCAGATACGCAGTATTTT.

The rearrangement links TRBV24-1 to TRBJ2-3; 10 nucleotides match TRBD1. This CDR3 comprises 15 residues. V lost 4 bases, J lost 5 bases, and 5 bases stayed unmatched. The germline V gene encodes CDR1 KGHDR and CDR2 SFDVKD. Here the CDR3 DNA reads TGTGCCACCAGTGACACCGGGACAGGGGAAGATACGCAGTATTTT. It specifies CATSDTGTGEDTQYF.

J is TRBJ2-2 and V is TRBV10-1; no clear D. Trimming shortened V by 5 bases and J by 5 bases, and 9 bases separated the two germline ends. The CDR3 contains 13 residues. Germline assignment: CDR1 WNHNN and CDR2 SYGVQD (reference sequence). In DNA, the CDR3 is TGCGCCAGCAGTTTTAGCTTAACCGGGGAGCTGTTTTTT. Translating it yields CASSFSLTGELFF.

This clone was recorded only once. V is TRBV10-3 and J is TRBJ1-1; 7 nucleotides align to TRBD1. The CDR3 is 15 residues long. After removal of 3 bases from V and 1 base from J, the junction contained 5 bases not matched to a gene. Germline loops: CDR1 ENHRY, CDR2 SYGVKD. The CDR3 DNA sequence: TGTGCCATCAGTGACCGAGGACAGGCGAACACTGAAGCTTTCTTT. Protein product: CAISDRGQANTEAFF.

The chain recombines TRBV30 with TRBJ2-1; the D gene is possibly TRBD2 (6 bases). Germline V gene sequence: CDR1 GTSNPN, CDR2 SVGIG (reference sequence). CDR3 size: 14 residues. The ends were cut back, 5 bases at V and 6 bases at J, with 17 bases in the middle. The DNA of the CDR3 is TGTGCCTGGGGTGGGACTGCCCTCTCCAATGAGCAGTTCTTC. This encodes CAWGGTALSNEQFF.

This chain links TRBV25-1 with TRBJ2-5, with 7 bases that match TRBD2. The ends lost 3 bases at V and 4 bases at J; junction bases unmatched: 8. There are 15 residues in the CDR3. Looked up from germline, CDR1 is MGHDK and CDR2 is SYGVNS. The CDR3 nucleotides are TGTGCCAGCAGTGATGGGTGGGGAGGGGCAGAGACCCAGTACTTC. Its translation: CASSDGWGGAETQYF. The entire variable domain, with the rest obtained from reference TRBV25-1 and TRBJ2-5, is as follows: EADIYQTPRYLVIGTGKKITLECSQTMGHDKMYWYQQDPGMELHLIHYSYGVNSTEKGDLSSESTVSRIRTEHFPLTLESARPSHTSQYLCASSDGWGGAETQYFGPGTRLLVL.

The CDR3 sequence is CASIGQGRGIQYF. CDR3 in DNA: TGTGCCAGTATCGGACAGGGTCGAGGCATTCAGTACTTC. The J gene is TRBJ2-4, the V gene TRBV19; 8 nucleotides line up with TRBD1. The germline gives CDR1 LNHDA, CDR2 SQIVND (reference sequence). CDR3 length: 13 amino acids. V lost 7 bases, J lost 9 bases, and 8 bases stayed unmatched.

The chain carries TRBV3-1 (or the pseudogene TRBV3-2) and TRBJ2-7, with 7 bases aligning to TRBD1. The length of the CDR3 is 15 residues. The V segment lost 5 bases and the J segment 0 bases; nucleotides outside the gene matches: 7. Germline CDR1 and CDR2: LGHDT and YNNKEL (reference sequence). CDR3: CASSATYRGSYEQYF. DNA for the CDR3: TGTGCCAGCAGCGCGACATACAGGGGCTCCTACGAGCAGTACTTC.

The chain has TRBV24-1 and TRBJ1-2; possible D gene TRBD1, 6 bases. Trimming left V 0 bases short and J 8 bases short, with 12 bases between. The CDR3 spans 14 residues. The germline CDR1 and CDR2 sequences are KGHDR and SFDVKD. CDR3 region: CATSDLDRFEGYTF. The CDR3 DNA follows: TGTGCCACCAGTGATTTGGACAGGTTTGAAGGCTACACCTTC.

CDR3 sequence (DNA): TGTGCCAGACCTAGCGGACTAGCCAAAAACATTCAGTACTTC. This translates into CARPSGLAKNIQYF. V and J are TRBV5-5 and TRBJ2-4, with 7 bases matching TRBD2. The CDR3 runs to 14 residues. Trimming took 8 bases from V and 0 from J; bases not matched to a gene: 5. In germline, CDR1 is SGHKS, CDR2 YYEKEE (reference sequence). Filled out from reference TRBV5-5 and TRBJ2-4, the complete variable domain reads DAGVTQSPTHLIKTRGQQVTLRCSPISGHKSVSWYQQVLGQGPQFIFQYYEKEERGRGNFPDRFSARQFPNYSSELNVNALLLGDSALYLCARPSGLAKNIQYFGAGTRLSVL.

The V and J genes are TRBV7-8 and TRBJ2-2; weak D call: TRBD2 (5 bases). From germline, CDR1 is SGHVS and CDR2 FQNEAQ. The CDR3 has 16 amino acids. Trimming left V 4 bases short and J 2 bases short, with 14 bases between. The CDR3 is CASSSRARLNTGELFF. CDR3 nucleotide sequence: TGTGCCAGCAGCTCAAGGGCTCGACTAAACACCGGGGAGCTGTTTTTT.

V and J are TRBV6-6 and TRBJ1-1, with 9 bases lining up with TRBD1. With V trimmed by 8 bases and J by 1 base, 8 bases remained unmatched. From germline, CDR1 is MNHNY and CDR2 SVGAGI (reference sequence). The CDR3 is made up of 15 amino acids. This CDR3 reads CASVPGQGTNTEAFF. The CDR3 bases are TGTGCCAGCGTACCGGGACAGGGTACGAACACTGAAGCTTTCTTT.

This sequence joins TRBV2 and TRBJ1-3; D is ambiguous. V gave up 6 bases and J gave up 4 bases, with 16 bases separating them. CDR3 length equals 15 residues. Germline V lookup: CDR1 SNHLY, CDR2 FYNNEI. CDR3 bases: TGTGCCAGCAGCCTCAGACTGCAAGGCGGAAACACCATATATTTT. Amino acid sequence: CASSLRLQGGNTIYF.